These 26 T cell receptor beta chains were sequenced from one sample in a study of blood T cell repertoires in COVID-19. Some clones are missing from TCRdb's copy, which holds only in-frame ones; the method was immunoSEQ multiplex PCR. Among about 99,000 clones listed, 81% were seen once. The material sequenced was peripheral blood. The receptors here all came from an older man with COVID-19, enrolled during active disease.

The chain couples TRBV2 to TRBJ2-1; 7 positions match TRBD2. The V and J ends lost 4 bases and 10 bases, in that order; junction bases with no gene match: 4. This CDR3 comprises 12 residues. Germline CDR1 reads SNHLY; CDR2 reads FYNNEI. The CDR3 is CASSGSGNEQFF. In DNA, the CDR3 is TGTGCCAGCAGTGGGAGCGGGAACGAGCAGTTCTTC.

The rearrangement joins TRBV3-1 (or the pseudogene TRBV3-2) to TRBJ1-1, with D perhaps matching TRBD1 (5 bases). The V end lost 4 bases, the J end lost 2 bases, and 8 bases lay between the germline ends. This CDR3 is built from 13 residues. Germline V gene sequence: CDR1 LGHDT, CDR2 YNNKEL (reference sequence). The CDR3 is CASSRQRNTEAFF. The CDR3 DNA follows: TGTGCCAGCAGCCGACAGCGAAACACTGAAGCTTTCTTT.

The gene calls are TRBV4-1 and TRBJ1-5; TRBD1 aligns across 8 bases. Germline V gene data show CDR1 as MGHRA and CDR2 as YSYEKL. The J segment lost 2 bases and the V segment lost 0 bases, leaving 3 bases of the junction unmatched. This CDR3 has 16 residues. CDR3 sequence: CASSQEDRVGNQPQHF. Written as DNA, the CDR3 is TGCGCCAGCAGCCAAGAGGACAGGGTGGGCAATCAGCCCCAGCATTTT.

This chain uses TRBV5-1 with TRBJ1-2; no clear D. CDR3 length: 17 amino acids. The V and J ends lost 4 bases and 6 bases respectively, with 25 bases between them. Germline V gene lookup returns CDR1 SGHRS and CDR2 YFSETQ. The chain's CDR3 is CASSPAVSGSGRDGYTF. CDR3 bases: TGCGCCAGCAGCCCGGCGGTCTCCGGGTCGGGTCGCGATGGCTACACCTTC.

The J gene is TRBJ1-2, the V gene TRBV30; maybe TRBD1 (6 bases). Germline values: CDR1 GTSNPN, CDR2 SVGIG (reference sequence). CDR3 length: 13 amino acids. V gave up 4 bases and J gave up 2 bases, with 11 bases separating them. The CDR3 here is CAWITRGNYGYTF. The CDR3 nucleotides read TGTGCCTGGATCACGAGGGGGAACTATGGCTACACCTTC.

The chain uses TRBV7-9 and TRBJ1-4, with unresolved D. The V end lost 9 bases, the J end lost 8 bases, and 16 bases lay between the germline ends. The CDR3 is 13 residues long. Germline V gene data show CDR1 as SEHNR and CDR2 as FQNEAQ (reference sequence). In DNA, the CDR3 is TGTGCCAGTTGTTCGTTGGGCGAGGAAAAACTGTTTTTT. This codes for CASCSLGEEKLFF.

The chain recombines TRBV11-2 with TRBJ1-1; no firm D call. V shed 3 bases and J shed 5 bases, with 10 bases lying between them. CDR1 is SGHAT and CDR2 is FQNNGV in the germline V gene. CDR3 size: 13 residues. CDR3 nucleotide sequence: TGTGCCAGCAGCTTTGAACGCGGAACTGAAGCTTTCTTT. It is translated as CASSFERGTEAFF. The full variable domain, with the rest looked up from reference TRBV11-2 and TRBJ1-1, is EAGVAQSPRYKIIEKRQSVAFWCNPISGHATLYWYQQILGQGPKLLIQFQNNGVVDDSQLPKDRFSAERLKGVDSTLKIQPAKLEDSAVYLCASSFERGTEAFFGQGTRLTVV.

The chain joins TRBV6-1 to TRBJ1-1, with a tentative D call TRBD1 (5 bases). CDR1 is MNHNS and CDR2 is SASEGT in the germline V gene. V lost 11 bases to trimming and J lost 0 bases, with 13 bases between them. The CDR3 spans 13 residues. This CDR3 reads CAAMGGLNTEAFF. The CDR3 nucleotides read TGTGCCGCCATGGGGGGGTTGAACACTGAAGCTTTCTTT.

The chain carries TRBV5-6 and TRBJ1-1; no clear D. Trimming removed 1 base at V and 0 bases at J, with 10 bases between. The CDR3 is made up of 15 amino acids. CDR1 is SGHDT and CDR2 is YYEEEE in the germline V gene. CDR3 DNA sequence: TGTGCCAGCAGCTTGTTCGGAGGCATGAACACTGAAGCTTTCTTT. Translating gives CASSLFGGMNTEAFF.

CDR3 sequence (DNA): TGTGCCAGCAGCGTCGGGACAGGGATTCAGGAGACCCAGTACTTC. Translating gives CASSVGTGIQETQYF. J is TRBJ2-5 and V is TRBV9, with 9 bases lining up with TRBD1. The CDR3 is 15 residues long. The V gene end was trimmed by 2 bases and the J gene end by 5 bases; junction bases not matched to a gene: 7. Germline lookup yields CDR1 SGDLS and CDR2 YYNGEE. The whole variable domain, filled in from reference TRBV9 and TRBJ2-5, reads DSGVTQTPKHLITATGQRVTLRCSPRSGDLSVYWYQQSLDQGLQFLIQYYNGEERAKGNILERFSAQQFPDLHSELNLSSLELGDSALYFCASSVGTGIQETQYFGPGTRLLVL.

This clone occurred a few times. V is TRBV11-3 and J is TRBJ2-3; 13 nucleotides align to TRBD2. Germline V gives CDR1 SGHNT, CDR2 YENEEA. V shed 4 bases and J 6 bases; nucleotides not matched to a gene: 7. CDR3 size: 16 residues. CDR3 DNA sequence: TGTGCCAGCAGCTCAGGACTAGCGGGAGAGGCCGATACGCAGTATTTT. It encodes CASSSGLAGEADTQYF.

In regard to this clone: One end of the junction fails to match germline, which may point to a read error. The V and J genes are TRBV5-4 and TRBJ1-2; the match to TRBD1 covers 7 bases. Germline V CDR1 and CDR2: SGHNT, YYREEE (reference sequence). The CDR3 has 12 residues. The CDR3, as DNA: TGTGCCAGCAGCTACGACATGGGACAGCCGTCCTTC. Its protein product is CASSYDMGQPSF.

V gene TRBV30 combines with J gene TRBJ1-5, with 10 bases fitting TRBD1. Germline trimming cut 3 bases from V and 6 bases from J; bases unmatched to any gene: 14. Looked up from germline, CDR1 is GTSNPN and CDR2 is SVGIG (reference sequence). CDR3 length: 17 amino acids. The CDR3 sequence: CAWSSTRDRGVSQPQHF. CDR3 DNA: TGTGCCTGGAGCTCGACCCGGGACAGGGGAGTCAGTCAGCCCCAGCATTTT.

The chain joins TRBV7-8 to TRBJ2-7, with 14 bases lining up with TRBD2. Trimming removed 2 bases from V and 0 bases from J; junction bases left unmatched: 18. This CDR3 region has 22 residues. Germline V CDR1 and CDR2: SGHVS, FQNEAQ. CDR3 bases: TGTGCCAGCAGCTTATCAGGGGGCGCCAGGACTAGCGGGAGGACGACCTCCTACGAGCAGTACTTC. It codes for CASSLSGGARTSGRTTSYEQYF.

The chain uses TRBV15 and TRBJ2-3, with no clear D. Germline V gene sequence: CDR1 LNHNV, CDR2 YYDKDF (reference sequence). Trimming pared 0 bases from V and 8 bases from J, leaving 15 bases between. The CDR3 loop spans 15 amino acids. In DNA, the CDR3 is TGTGCCACCAGCAGAGATCCCCTCACTCCGAGTACGCAGTATTTT. As protein: CATSRDPLTPSTQYF.

The CDR3: CASSLEGITGELFF. CDR3 DNA sequence: TGTGCCAGCAGCTTAGAGGGGATCACCGGGGAGCTGTTTTTT. This chain joins TRBV7-9 and TRBJ2-2; perhaps TRBD1 as D (5 bases). Germline CDR1 reads SEHNR; CDR2 reads FQNEAQ (reference sequence). CDR3 length: 14 amino acids. Trimming took 1 base from V and 4 from J, leaving 7 bases between them.

The gene calls are TRBV7-9 and TRBJ2-1; 15 nucleotides match TRBD2. The CDR3 is 18 residues long. V was pared by 5 bases and J by 8 bases, with 13 bases of the junction left unmatched. Per the germline V gene, CDR1 is SEHNR and CDR2 is FQNEAQ (reference sequence). The CDR3 protein is CASSPSIGTSGRSDEQFF. Here the CDR3 DNA reads TGTGCCAGCAGCCCCTCCATAGGGACTAGCGGGAGGAGCGATGAGCAGTTCTTC.

This chain joins TRBV3-1 (or the pseudogene TRBV3-2) and TRBJ2-1, with TRBD2 identical over 11 bases. Germline CDR1 is LGHDT and CDR2 is YNNKEL (reference sequence). J gave up 5 bases and V 2 bases, and 8 bases lay outside the gene matches. The CDR3 is made up of 17 amino acids. CDR3 nucleotides: TGTGCCAGCAGCCAATTTCCGCCGACTAGCGGGAACAATGAGCAGTTCTTC. It codes for CASSQFPPTSGNNEQFF.

CDR3 nucleotide sequence: TGTGCCAGCAGCTTATTTGGACTCAGGGGGCGAACAGATACGCAGTATTTT. It is translated as CASSLFGLRGRTDTQYF. The chain is built from TRBV7-9 and TRBJ2-3; 8 bases are shared with TRBD1. The CDR3 length is 17 residues. CDR1 SEHNR and CDR2 FQNEAQ come from the germline V gene (reference sequence). V was clipped by 2 bases and J by 3 bases; unmatched bases: 10.

The J gene is TRBJ1-3, the V gene TRBV11-2; 8 bases are a match to TRBD1. The CDR3 consists of 18 residues. Germline CDR1 is SGHAT and CDR2 is FQNNGV. V was clipped by 7 bases and J by 1 base; unmatched bases: 15. CDR3: CASKLTTGASVSGNTIYF. The CDR3 DNA reads TGTGCCAGCAAACTCACGACAGGGGCCTCCGTATCTGGAAACACCATATATTTT.

The chain is built from TRBV4-2 and TRBJ1-1; 7 bases agree with TRBD1. This CDR3 has 15 residues. CDR1 is LGHNA and CDR2 is YNFKEQ in the germline V gene. The V gene end was trimmed by 1 base and the J gene end by 7 bases; junction bases not matched to a gene: 9. CDR3 sequence reads: CASSQAQMRGLEAFF. CDR3 nucleotide sequence: TGTGCCAGCAGCCAAGCCCAGATGAGGGGGCTTGAAGCTTTCTTT.

The chain has TRBV19 and TRBJ2-5; TRBD1 agrees at 7 bases. Germline CDR1 reads LNHDA; CDR2 reads SQIVND (reference sequence). The CDR3 is 13 amino acids. Unmatched junction bases numbered 6, after V lost 6 bases and J lost 5 bases. DNA for the CDR3: TGTGCCAGTAGACAACAGGGGCGCGAGACCCAGTACTTC. This translates into CASRQQGRETQYF.

In DNA form, the CDR3 reads TGTGCCAGCAGCTCCAGGACTAGCGGGGTCTCGCAGTACTTC. Protein product: CASSSRTSGVSQYF. V usage is TRBV11-2 and J usage is TRBJ2-7; 12 bases agree with TRBD2. The germline gives CDR1 SGHAT, CDR2 FQNNGV. The CDR3 has 14 amino acids. V gave up 4 bases and J gave up 9 bases; unmatched junction bases: 7.

The gene calls are TRBV20-1 and TRBJ1-6; D might be TRBD1 (5 bases). V dropped 3 bases and J dropped 0 bases, with 15 bases sitting between them. Germline V gene sequence: CDR1 DFQATT, CDR2 SNEGSKA (reference sequence). The CDR3 is made up of 17 amino acids. The CDR3 sequence is CSASVRVLGSYNSPLHF. For the CDR3, the DNA is TGCAGTGCTAGTGTCAGGGTCTTAGGCTCCTATAATTCACCCCTCCACTTT.

The rearrangement uses TRBV14 and TRBJ1-6; D gene uncertain. From germline, CDR1 is SGHDN and CDR2 FVKESK. V lost 6 bases and J 7 bases, leaving 10 bases between the germline ends. The CDR3 extends over 13 amino acids. The CDR3 DNA follows: TGTGCCAGCAGGATATCACACAATTCACCCCTCCACTTT. Translation gives CASRISHNSPLHF. Combining the CDR3 with reference TRBV14 and TRBJ1-6 gives the whole variable domain EAGVTQFPSHSVIEKGQTVTLRCDPISGHDNLYWYRRVMGKEIKFLLHFVKESKQDESGMPNNRFLAERTGGTYSTLKVQPAELEDSGVYFCASRISHNSPLHFGNGTRLTVT.

This clone appeared once. This sequence joins TRBV9 and TRBJ1-1, with 7 positions matching TRBD1. This CDR3 region has 16 residues. Trimming at V came to 0 bases and at J to 1 base, leaving 6 bases not matched to a gene. The germline gives CDR1 SGDLS, CDR2 YYNGEE. CDR3 in DNA: TGTGCCAGCAGCGTAGGCGGAGGGGGCTGGAACACTGAAGCTTTCTTT. Translating it yields CASSVGGGGWNTEAFF.